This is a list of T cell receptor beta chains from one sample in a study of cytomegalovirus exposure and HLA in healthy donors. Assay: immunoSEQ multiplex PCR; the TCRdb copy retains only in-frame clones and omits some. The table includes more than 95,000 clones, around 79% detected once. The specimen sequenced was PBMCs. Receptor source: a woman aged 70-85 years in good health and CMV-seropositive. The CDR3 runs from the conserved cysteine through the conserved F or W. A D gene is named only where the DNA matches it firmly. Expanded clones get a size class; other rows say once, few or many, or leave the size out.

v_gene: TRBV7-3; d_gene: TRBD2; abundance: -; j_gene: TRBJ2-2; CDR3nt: TGTGCCAGCAGCCACGCGGGAGTGACCGGGGAGCTGTTTTTT; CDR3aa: CASSHAGVTGELFF
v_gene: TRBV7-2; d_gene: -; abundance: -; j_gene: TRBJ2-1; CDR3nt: TGTGCCAGCAGCTTAGACCTAGTCCTAGGAAGGGAGCAGTTCTTC; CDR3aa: CASSLDLVLGREQFF
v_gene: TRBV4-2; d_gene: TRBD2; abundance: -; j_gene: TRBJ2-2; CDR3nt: TGTGCCAGCAGCCAAGATCGGGGGGAAGGGGAGCTGTTTTTT; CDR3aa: CASSQDRGEGELFF
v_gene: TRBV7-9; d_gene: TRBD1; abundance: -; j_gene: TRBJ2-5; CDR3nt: TGTGCCAGCAGCTCCGGCCGATACAGGGGTCAAGAGACCCAGTACTTC; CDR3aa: CASSSGRYRGQETQYF
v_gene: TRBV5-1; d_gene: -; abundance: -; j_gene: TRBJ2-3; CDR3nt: TGCGCCAGCAGCTTGTTGCAGGGAACCCCCACAGATACGCAGTATTTT; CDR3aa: CASSLLQGTPTDTQYF
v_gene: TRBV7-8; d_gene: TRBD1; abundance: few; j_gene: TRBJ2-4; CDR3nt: TGTGCCAGCAGCTTAGCAATGGGACAGGGGGTGGTCAAAAACATTCAGTACTTC; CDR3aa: CASSLAMGQGVVKNIQYF
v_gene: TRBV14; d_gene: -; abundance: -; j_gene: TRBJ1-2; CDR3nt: TGTGCCAGCAGGAGTAGAGGAGGCTACACCTTC; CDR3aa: CASRSRGGYTF
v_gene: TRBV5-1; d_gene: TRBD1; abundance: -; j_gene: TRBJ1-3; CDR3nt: TGCGCCAGCAGCCCGTGGGACAGGTCCTCTGGAAACACCATATATTTT; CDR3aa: CASSPWDRSSGNTIYF
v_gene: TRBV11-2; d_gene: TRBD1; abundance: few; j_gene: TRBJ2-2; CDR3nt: TGTGCCAGCAGCTTAAGGTTGACAGGGGCCGGGGAGCTGTTTTTT; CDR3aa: CASSLRLTGAGELFF
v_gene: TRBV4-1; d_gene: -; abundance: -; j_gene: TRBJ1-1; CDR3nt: TGCGCCAGCAGCCAAGATGTAAGCAGGGCTAACACTGAAGCTTTCTTT; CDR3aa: CASSQDVSRANTEAFF
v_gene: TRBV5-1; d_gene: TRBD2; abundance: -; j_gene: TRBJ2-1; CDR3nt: TGCGCCAGCGGGACGATGCTAGCGGTCGATGAGCAGTTCTTC; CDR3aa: CASGTMLAVDEQFF
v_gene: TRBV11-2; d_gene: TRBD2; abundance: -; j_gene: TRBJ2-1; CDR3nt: TGTGCCAGCAGCTTAGTAGCGGGAGGGTACAATGAGCAGTTCTTC; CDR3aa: CASSLVAGGYNEQFF
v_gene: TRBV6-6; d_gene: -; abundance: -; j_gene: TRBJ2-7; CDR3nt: TGTGCCAGCAGCCAGGGTATTACCTACGAGCAGTACTTC; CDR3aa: CASSQGITYEQYF
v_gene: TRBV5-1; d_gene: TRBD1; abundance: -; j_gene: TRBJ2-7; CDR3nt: TGCGCCAGCAGCCGTGGACAGGGGCAGGGAGAGCAGTACTTC; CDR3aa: CASSRGQGQGEQYF
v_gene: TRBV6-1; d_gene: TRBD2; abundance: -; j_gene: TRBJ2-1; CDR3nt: TGTGCCAGCAGTGAGCGACTAGCGGGAGCAATGGGGACCAATGAGCAGTTCTTC; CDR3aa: CASSERLAGAMGTNEQFF
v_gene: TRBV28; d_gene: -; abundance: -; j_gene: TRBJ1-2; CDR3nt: TGTGCCAGCAGTTTATTCCCACTGACTATTGACTATGGCTACACCTTC; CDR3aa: CASSLFPLTIDYGYTF
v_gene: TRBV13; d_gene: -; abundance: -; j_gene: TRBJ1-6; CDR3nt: TGTGCCAGCAGCCGCTCGGGGGTGCGCTCACCCCTCCACTTT; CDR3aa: CASSRSGVRSPLHF
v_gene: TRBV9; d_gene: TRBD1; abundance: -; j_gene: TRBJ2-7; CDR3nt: TGTGCCAGCAGCGTGGGACAGTCCGCCTACGAGCAGTACTTC; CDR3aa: CASSVGQSAYEQYF
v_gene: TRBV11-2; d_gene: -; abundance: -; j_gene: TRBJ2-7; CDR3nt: TGTGCCAGCAGCCCATTGCGGGGCCTCTCCTACGAGCAGTACTTC; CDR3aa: CASSPLRGLSYEQYF
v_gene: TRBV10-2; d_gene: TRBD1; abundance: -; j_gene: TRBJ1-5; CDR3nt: TGCGCCAGCACCGGACAGGCTCTTTCGTCCCAGCATTTT; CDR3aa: CASTGQALSSQHF
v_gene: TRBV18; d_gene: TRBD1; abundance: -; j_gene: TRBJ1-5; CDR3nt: TGTGCCAGCTCACCGGACAGGGTAGTACAGCCCCAGCATTTT; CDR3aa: CASSPDRVVQPQHF
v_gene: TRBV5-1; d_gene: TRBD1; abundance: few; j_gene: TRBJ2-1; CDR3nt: TGCGCCAGCAGCTCCCGACAGGGGGGAAACAATGAGCAGTTCTTC; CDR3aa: CASSSRQGGNNEQFF
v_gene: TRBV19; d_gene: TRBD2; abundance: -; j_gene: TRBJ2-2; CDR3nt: TGTGCCAGTAGTCAGTGGGGAGCGGGAAAGAACACCGGGGAGCTGTTTTTT; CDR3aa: CASSQWGAGKNTGELFF
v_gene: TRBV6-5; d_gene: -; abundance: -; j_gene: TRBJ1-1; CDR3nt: TGTGCCAGCAGTTCACACACGAACACTGAAGCTTTCTTT; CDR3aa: CASSSHTNTEAFF
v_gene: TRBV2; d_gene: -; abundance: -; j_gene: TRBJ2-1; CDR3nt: TGTGCCAGCAGTGAACGCCGTCTAGCGAATGAGCAGTTCTTC; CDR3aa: CASSERRLANEQFF
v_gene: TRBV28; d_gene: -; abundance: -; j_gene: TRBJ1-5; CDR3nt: TGTGCCAGCAGTTTAAGGGGGGGTAATCAGCCCCAGCATTTT; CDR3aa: CASSLRGGNQPQHF
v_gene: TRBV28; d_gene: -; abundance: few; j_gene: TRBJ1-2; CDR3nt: TGTGCCAGCAGTGCTACCGGGTACTATGGCTACACCTTC; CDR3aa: CASSATGYYGYTF
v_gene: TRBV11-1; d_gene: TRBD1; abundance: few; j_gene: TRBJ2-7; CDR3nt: TGTGCCAGCAGCTTAGCGGGACAGGTGGCGTACGAGCAGTACTTC; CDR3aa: CASSLAGQVAYEQYF
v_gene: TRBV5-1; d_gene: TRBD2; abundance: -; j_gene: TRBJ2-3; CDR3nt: TGCGCCAGCAGCCCGGGACTAGCTTACACAGATACGCAGTATTTT; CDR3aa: CASSPGLAYTDTQYF
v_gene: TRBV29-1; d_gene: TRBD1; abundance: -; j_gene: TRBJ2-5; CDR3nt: TGCAGCGTTTTAGGGACAGGGAGGGAGCTCCAAGAGACCCAGTACTTC; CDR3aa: CSVLGTGRELQETQYF
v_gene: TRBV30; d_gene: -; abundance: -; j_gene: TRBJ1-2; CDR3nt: TGTGCCTGGAGTAAACAAAGCGGCTATGGCTACACCTTC; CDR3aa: CAWSKQSGYGYTF
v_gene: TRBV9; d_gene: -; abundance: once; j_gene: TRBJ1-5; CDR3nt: TGTGCCAGCAGCGCAGGACAGATAAATCAGCCCCAGCATTTT; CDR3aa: CASSAGQINQPQHF
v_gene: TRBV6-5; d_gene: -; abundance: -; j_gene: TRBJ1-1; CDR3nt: TGTGCCAGCAGTTACTCGGACACCCCCAACACTGAAGCTTTCTTT; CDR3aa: CASSYSDTPNTEAFF
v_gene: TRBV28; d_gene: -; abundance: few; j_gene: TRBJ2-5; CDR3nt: TGTGCCAGCAGTTTTCGATGGGGCGAGACCCAGTACTTC; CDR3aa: CASSFRWGETQYF
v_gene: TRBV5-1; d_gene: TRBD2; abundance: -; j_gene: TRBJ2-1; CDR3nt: TGCGCCAGCAGCCGTCGTGGAGCGGGAGGGTCGGGCAATGAGCAGTTCTTC; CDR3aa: CASSRRGAGGSGNEQFF
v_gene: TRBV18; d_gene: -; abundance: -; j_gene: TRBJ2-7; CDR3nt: TGTGCCAGCTCACCATGGTTGCGGGGCCTGGGCGACGAGCAGTACTTC; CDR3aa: CASSPWLRGLGDEQYF
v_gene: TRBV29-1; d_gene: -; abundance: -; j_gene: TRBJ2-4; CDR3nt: TGCAGCGTTGTTGGAGTCACGCTAGCCAAAAACATTCAGTACTTC; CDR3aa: CSVVGVTLAKNIQYF
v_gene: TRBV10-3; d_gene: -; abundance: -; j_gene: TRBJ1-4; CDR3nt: TGTGCCACGTCGGGTGTGGCAACTAATGAAAAACTGTTTTTT; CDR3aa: CATSGVATNEKLFF
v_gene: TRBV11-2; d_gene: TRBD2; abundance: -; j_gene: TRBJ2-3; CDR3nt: TGTGCCAGCAGCTTCACTAGCGGGGGGTCAGATACGCAGTATTTT; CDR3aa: CASSFTSGGSDTQYF